This T cell receptor beta chain is drawn from a study of cytomegalovirus exposure and HLA in healthy donors. The table lists this clone with a few counts. Its antigen is as yet unknown. Both 60 Vbeta primers and 13 Jbeta primers went into the PCR. In the authors' methods: Later analysis identified tens of millions of unique TCR beta chains, 9 million to 12 million shared. Sequencing used immunoSEQ multiplex PCR; TCRdb keeps in-frame clones, though not all of them. V and J calls and clone size are copied from that table; D and trimming were computed from the DNA. The table shows around 150,000 clones, with roughly 9% occurring only once. Study-level points and caveats: Apparent HLA restriction characterized most CMV-associated TCR beta chains in a later analysis. In a later analysis, at a false discovery rate of 0.05, over 15,000 TCR beta sequences were associated with HLA alleles. The availability of immune exposure information extended only to CMV serostatus.

The germline CDR1 and CDR2 sequences are SGHTA and FQGNSA. CDR3 length equals 16 residues. Trimming pared 6 bases from V and 5 bases from J, leaving 17 bases between. The gene calls are TRBV7-2 and TRBJ1-6; TRBD1 might be the D (6 bases). The sequence derives from a woman aged 40 to 50 in good health and CMV-seropositive. Sequenced: PBMCs. Written as DNA, the CDR3 is TGTGCCAGCAGGTTCTCCAGGACAGCGAATAATTCACCCCTCCACTTT. This gives the protein CASRFSRTANNSPLHF.